The subject of this entry is one T cell receptor beta chain. Its antigen is unknown. The PCR contained 60 Vbeta and 13 Jbeta primers. Sequenced by immunoSEQ multiplex PCR; TCRdb stores in-frame clones only, minus some. The table records roughly 120,000 clones, roughly 80% of them present only once. The sample is drawn from a study of cytomegalovirus exposure and HLA in healthy donors. Study-level findings and limits: TCR beta V segments were, for the most part, productive about 87% or about 30% of the time in an earlier analysis. Some highly shared sequence variants likely arose as a pipeline artifact. Sequencing depth across donors, presence/absence analyses assumed, was roughly uniform.

V lost 1 base and J 3 bases, leaving 7 bases between the germline ends. The germline CDR1 and CDR2 sequences are SGHNT and YYREEE (reference sequence). This CDR3 contains 13 residues. Sequencing used PBMCs. The clonotype originates from a man aged 25 to 40 in good health and CMV-seronegative. V and J are TRBV5-4 and TRBJ1-1, with a tentative D call TRBD1 (5 bases). DNA of the CDR3: TGTGCCAGCAGCTTGCAAGGGGACACTGAAGCTTTCTTT. Its protein product is CASSLQGDTEAFF.